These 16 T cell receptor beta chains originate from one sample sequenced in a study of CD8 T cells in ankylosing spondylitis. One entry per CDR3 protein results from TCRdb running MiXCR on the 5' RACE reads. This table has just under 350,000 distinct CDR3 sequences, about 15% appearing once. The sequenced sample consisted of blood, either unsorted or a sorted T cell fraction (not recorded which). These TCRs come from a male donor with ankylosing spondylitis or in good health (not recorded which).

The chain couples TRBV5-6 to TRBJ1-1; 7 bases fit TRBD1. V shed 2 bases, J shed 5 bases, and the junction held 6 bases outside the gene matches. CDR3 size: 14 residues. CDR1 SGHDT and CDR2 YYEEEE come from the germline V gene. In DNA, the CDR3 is TGTGCCAGCAGCTTTCCCCAACAGGGGACTGAAGCTTTCTTT. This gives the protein CASSFPQQGTEAFF.

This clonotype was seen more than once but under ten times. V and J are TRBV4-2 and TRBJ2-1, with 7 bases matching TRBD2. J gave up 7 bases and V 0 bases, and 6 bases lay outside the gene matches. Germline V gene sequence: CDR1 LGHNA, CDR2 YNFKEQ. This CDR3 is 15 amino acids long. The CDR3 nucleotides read TGTGCCAGCAGCCAAGATCGGGGTAGCGGGAATGAGCAGTTCTTC. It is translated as CASSQDRGSGNEQFF.

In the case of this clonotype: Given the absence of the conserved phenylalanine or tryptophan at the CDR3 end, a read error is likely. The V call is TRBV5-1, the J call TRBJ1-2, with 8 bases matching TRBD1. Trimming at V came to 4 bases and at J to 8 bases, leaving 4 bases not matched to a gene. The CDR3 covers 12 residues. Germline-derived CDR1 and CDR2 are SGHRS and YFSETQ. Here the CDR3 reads CASSQDREGYTL. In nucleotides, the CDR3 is TGCGCCAGCAGCCAGGACAGGGAAGGCTACACCTTA.

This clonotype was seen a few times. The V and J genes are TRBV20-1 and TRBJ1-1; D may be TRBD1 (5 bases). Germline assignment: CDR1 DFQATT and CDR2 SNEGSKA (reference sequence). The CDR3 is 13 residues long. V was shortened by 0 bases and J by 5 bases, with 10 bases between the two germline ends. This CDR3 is CSAREWGRTEAFF. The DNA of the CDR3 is TGCAGTGCTAGAGAGTGGGGGAGGACTGAAGCTTTCTTT.

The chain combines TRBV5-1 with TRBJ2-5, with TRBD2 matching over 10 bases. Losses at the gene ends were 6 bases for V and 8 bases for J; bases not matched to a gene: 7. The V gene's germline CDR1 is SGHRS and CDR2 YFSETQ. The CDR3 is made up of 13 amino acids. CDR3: CASKRLAGETQYF. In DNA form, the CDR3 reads TGCGCCAGCAAAAGGCTAGCGGGGGAAACCCAGTACTTC.

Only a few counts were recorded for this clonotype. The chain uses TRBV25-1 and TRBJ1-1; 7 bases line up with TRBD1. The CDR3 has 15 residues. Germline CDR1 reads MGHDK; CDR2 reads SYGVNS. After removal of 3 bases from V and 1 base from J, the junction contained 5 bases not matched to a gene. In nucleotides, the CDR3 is TGTGCCAGCAGTGATTCCACAGGGGCGAACACTGAAGCTTTCTTT. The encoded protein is CASSDSTGANTEAFF.

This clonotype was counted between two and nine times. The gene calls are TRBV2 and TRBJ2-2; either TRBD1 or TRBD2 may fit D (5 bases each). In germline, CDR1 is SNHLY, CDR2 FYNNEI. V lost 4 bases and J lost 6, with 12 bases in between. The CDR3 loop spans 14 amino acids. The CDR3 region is CASSGTQGAGELFF. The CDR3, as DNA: TGTGCCAGCAGTGGGACCCAGGGAGCCGGGGAGCTGTTTTTT.

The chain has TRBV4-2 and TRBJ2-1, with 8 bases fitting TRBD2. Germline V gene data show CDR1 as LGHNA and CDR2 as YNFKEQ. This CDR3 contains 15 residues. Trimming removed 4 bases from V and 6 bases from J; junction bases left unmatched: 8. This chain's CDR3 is CASSLGTRGGNEQFF. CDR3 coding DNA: TGTGCCAGCAGCCTCGGGACTAGGGGCGGCAATGAGCAGTTCTTC.

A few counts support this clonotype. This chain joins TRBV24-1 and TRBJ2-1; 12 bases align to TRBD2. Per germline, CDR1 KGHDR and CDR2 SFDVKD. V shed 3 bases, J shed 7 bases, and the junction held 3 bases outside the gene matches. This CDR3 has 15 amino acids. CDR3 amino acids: CATSDLAGGPNEQFF. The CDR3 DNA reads TGTGCCACCAGTGATCTAGCGGGAGGGCCGAATGAGCAGTTCTTC.

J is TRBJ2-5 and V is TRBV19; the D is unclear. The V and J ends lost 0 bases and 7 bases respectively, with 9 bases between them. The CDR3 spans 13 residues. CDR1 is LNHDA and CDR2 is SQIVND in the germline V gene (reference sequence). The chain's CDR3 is CASSIERSRTQYF. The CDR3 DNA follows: TGTGCCAGTAGTATAGAGCGCTCCCGGACCCAGTACTTC.

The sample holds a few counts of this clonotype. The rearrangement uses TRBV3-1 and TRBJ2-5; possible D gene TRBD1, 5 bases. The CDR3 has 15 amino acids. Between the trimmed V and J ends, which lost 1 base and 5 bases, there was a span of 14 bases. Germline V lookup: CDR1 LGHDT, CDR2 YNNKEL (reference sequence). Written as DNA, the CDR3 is TGTGCCAGCAGCCAAGGGTTTCAGGGAAAGGAGACCCAGTACTTC. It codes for CASSQGFQGKETQYF.

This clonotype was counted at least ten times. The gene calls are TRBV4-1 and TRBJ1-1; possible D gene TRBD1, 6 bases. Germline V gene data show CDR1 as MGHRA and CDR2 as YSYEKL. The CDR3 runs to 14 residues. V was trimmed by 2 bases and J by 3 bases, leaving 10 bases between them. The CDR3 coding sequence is TGCGCCAGCAGCCAATTGACAGGAGACACTGAAGCTTTCTTT. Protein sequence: CASSQLTGDTEAFF.

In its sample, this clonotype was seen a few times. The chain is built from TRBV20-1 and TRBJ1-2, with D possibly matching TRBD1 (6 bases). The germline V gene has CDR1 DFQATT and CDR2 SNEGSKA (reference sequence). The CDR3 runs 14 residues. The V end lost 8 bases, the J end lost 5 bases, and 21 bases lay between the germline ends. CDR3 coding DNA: TGCAGTACCAGAAACAGGGACGGGGCGTATGGCTACACCTTC. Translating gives CSTRNRDGAYGYTF.

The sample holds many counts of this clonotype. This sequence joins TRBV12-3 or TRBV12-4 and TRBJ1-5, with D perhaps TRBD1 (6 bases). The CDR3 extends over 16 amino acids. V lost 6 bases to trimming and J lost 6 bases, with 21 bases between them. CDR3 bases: TGTGCCAGCAGCTTCTTCGCACAGGGTGGGGGTCAGCCCCAGCATTTT. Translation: CASSFFAQGGGQPQHF.

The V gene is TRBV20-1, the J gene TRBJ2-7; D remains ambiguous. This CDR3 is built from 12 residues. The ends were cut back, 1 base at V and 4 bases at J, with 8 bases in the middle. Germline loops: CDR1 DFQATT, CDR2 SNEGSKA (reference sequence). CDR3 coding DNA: TGCAGTGCTAGAGCTTCGCGTTACGAGCAGTACTTC. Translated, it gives CSARASRYEQYF.

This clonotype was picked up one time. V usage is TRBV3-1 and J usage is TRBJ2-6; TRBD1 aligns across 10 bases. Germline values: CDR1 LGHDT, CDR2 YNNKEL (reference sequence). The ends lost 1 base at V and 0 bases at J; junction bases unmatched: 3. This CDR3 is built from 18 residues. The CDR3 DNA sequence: TGTGCCAGCAGCCAAGGACAGGGGGCTCTCTCTGGGGCCAACGTCCTGACTTTC. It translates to CASSQGQGALSGANVLTF.